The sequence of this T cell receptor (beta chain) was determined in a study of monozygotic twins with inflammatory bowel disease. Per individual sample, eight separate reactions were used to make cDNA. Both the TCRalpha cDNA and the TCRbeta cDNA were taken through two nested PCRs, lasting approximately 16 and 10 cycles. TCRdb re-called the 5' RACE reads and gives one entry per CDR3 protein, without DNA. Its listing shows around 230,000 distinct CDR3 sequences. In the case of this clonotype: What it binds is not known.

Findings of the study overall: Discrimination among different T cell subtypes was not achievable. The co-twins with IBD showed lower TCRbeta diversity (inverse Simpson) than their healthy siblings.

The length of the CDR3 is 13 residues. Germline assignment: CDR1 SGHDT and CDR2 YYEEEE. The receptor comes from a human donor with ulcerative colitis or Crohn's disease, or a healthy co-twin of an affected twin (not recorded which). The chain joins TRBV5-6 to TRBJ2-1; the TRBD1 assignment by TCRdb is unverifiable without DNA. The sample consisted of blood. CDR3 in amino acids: CASRRRANNEQFF.